This T cell receptor (beta chain) was sequenced during a study of cytomegalovirus exposure and HLA in healthy donors. CDR3 length: 14 amino acids. Deletions cut 4 bases from V and 3 bases from J, with 13 bases between. Germline V gene data show CDR1 as MNHEY and CDR2 as SVGAGI. Primers: 60 Vbeta forward and 13 Jbeta reverse. Sequencing was performed with immunoSEQ multiplex PCR; in TCRdb, only in-frame clones are kept and a portion is missing. Of approximately 220,000 clones listed, over 75% are singletons. J is TRBJ2-7 and V is TRBV6-5; a weak D match, TRBD2 (6 bases). The sequence came from a male donor in good health and CMV-seronegative. The material sequenced was PBMCs. The CDR3 region has the DNA TGTGCCAGCAGTTTTGAGGGAGGATTCTACGAGCAGTACTTC. Translating gives CASSFEGGFYEQYF.